This TCR beta chain was recorded in a study of somatic mutations in cytotoxic T cells in rheumatoid arthritis. Comments on this clone: As yet, its antigen is unknown.

General study points: The authors did not adjust the slight TRBV07 underrepresentation in rheumatoid arthritis patients for multiple comparisons. Clonality of CD8+ cells rose with age in rheumatoid arthritis patients but not healthy controls. CD8+ T cells showed clonality that did not differ significantly between patients with rheumatoid arthritis and age-matched healthy controls.

Germline V CDR1 and CDR2: SGHKS, YYEKEE (reference sequence). Trimming cost V 3 bases and J 3 bases, with 12 bases left between them. The CDR3 extends over 14 amino acids. Clones were sequenced by immunoSEQ multiplex PCR, and TCRdb holds only the in-frame ones, with some missing. Among more than 35,000 clones listed, more than 80% were seen once. Magnetic beads with positive selection isolated CD4+ and CD8+ fractions, whose purity was verified by flow cytometry. The J gene is TRBJ1-2, the V gene TRBV5-5; TRBD1 might be the D (5 bases). Sequences were obtained from CD8+ T cells sorted from blood. The TCR sequence derives from a man aged 40-50 years in good health. CDR3 loop: CASSSSGRDYGYTF. In DNA form, the CDR3 reads TGTGCCAGCAGCTCCTCAGGGAGAGACTATGGCTACACCTTC.